This TCR beta chain is from a study of T cells in localized non-small cell lung cancer. The assay was immunoSEQ multiplex PCR, and TCRdb's table has in-frame clones only and misses some. The data show 33,000 or so clones, with roughly four fifths seen just once and 15% to 20% held by the top ten. The CDR3 has 13 amino acids. CDR1 SGHRS and CDR2 YFSETQ come from the germline V gene. V was trimmed by 0 bases and J by 2 bases, leaving 3 bases between them. The input for sequencing was peripheral blood, taken before any cancer treatment. J is TRBJ2-1 and V is TRBV5-1; no clear D gene. The receptor was isolated from an older male donor with stage III squamous cell lung carcinoma. In DNA form, the CDR3 reads TGCGCCAGCAGCTTGGAGACCTACAATGAGCAGTTCTTC. This sequence encodes CASSLETYNEQFF. Supplemented by reference TRBV5-1 and TRBJ2-1, the full variable domain reads KAGVTQTPRYLIKTRGQQVTLSCSPISGHRSVSWYQQTPGQGLQFLFEYFSETQRNKGNFPGRFSGRQFSNSRSEMNVSTLELGDSALYLCASSLETYNEQFFGPGTRLTVL.